The 9 T cell receptor beta chains given below trace back to one sample, sequenced in a study of T cells after yellow fever vaccination. TCRdb passed the 5' RACE reads through MiXCR, listing each CDR3 protein once. The sample carries roughly 120,000 distinct CDR3 sequences, 7.2% recorded once. The sequences come from CD4+ T cells sorted from PBMCs, collected more than 35 days after the first yellow fever vaccination. The receptors were gathered from a man aged 18 to 29 who received the YFV17D yellow fever vaccine.

This clonotype appeared a few times. This chain uses TRBV7-9 with TRBJ1-4; D is perhaps TRBD1 (6 bases). With 5 bases removed from V and 3 bases from J, the gap between germline ends came to 19 bases. From germline, CDR1 is SEHNR and CDR2 FQNEAQ (reference sequence). The CDR3 runs to 17 residues. The DNA for the CDR3 is TGTGCCAGCAGCGGTATGACAGGAAGGCTAGCTAATGAAAAACTGTTTTTT. Translating gives CASSGMTGRLANEKLFF.

The V gene is TRBV20-1, the J gene TRBJ2-7, with D possibly being TRBD2 (6 bases). The V gene's germline CDR1 is DFQATT and CDR2 SNEGSKA (reference sequence). With 6 bases removed from V and 0 bases from J, the gap between germline ends came to 9 bases. This CDR3 is 12 amino acids long. This CDR3 is CSAEGGSYEQYF. CDR3 DNA sequence: TGCAGTGCGGAGGGCGGCTCCTACGAGCAGTACTTC.

This chain uses TRBV5-1 with TRBJ2-7, with 8 nucleotides matching TRBD1. Germline-derived CDR1 and CDR2 are SGHRS and YFSETQ. The J segment lost 4 bases and the V segment lost 3 bases, leaving 9 bases of the junction unmatched. The CDR3 runs to 15 residues. CDR3 DNA sequence: TGCGCCAGCAGCTGGCAGGGGGCCTCCATTTACGAGCAGTACTTC. This codes for CASSWQGASIYEQYF.

This clonotype was seen many times. The chain uses TRBV5-1 and TRBJ1-2; D perhaps matches TRBD1 (6 bases). CDR1 SGHRS and CDR2 YFSETQ come from the germline V gene. CDR3 length: 12 amino acids. V lost 9 bases and J lost 8, with 17 bases in between. CDR3 DNA: TGCGCCACTAAACAGGGTGAGGAGGGCTACACCTTC. As protein: CATKQGEEGYTF.

This clonotype has a count of ten or more. The CDR3 nucleotides read TGCAGCGTCCCAGGGACCACGAACACCGGGGAGCTGTTTTTT. Its protein is CSVPGTTNTGELFF. This chain links TRBV29-1 with TRBJ2-2, with D perhaps matching TRBD1 or TRBD2 (5 bases each). Per the germline V gene, CDR1 is SQVTM and CDR2 is ANQGSEA. Trimming left V 6 bases short and J 0 bases short, with 11 bases between. The CDR3 is made up of 14 amino acids.

The sample holds many counts of this clonotype. The rearrangement links TRBV7-2 to TRBJ2-4, with 7 positions matching TRBD2. The CDR3 totals 11 residues. The germline CDR1 and CDR2 sequences are SGHTA and FQGNSA. The V segment lost 7 bases and the J segment 10 bases; nucleotides outside the gene matches: 4. CDR3 residues: CASTTGGIQYF. The CDR3 DNA reads TGTGCCAGCACCACGGGGGGTATTCAGTACTTC.

The chain uses TRBV20-1 and TRBJ1-4; maybe TRBD1 (6 bases). The CDR3 contains 14 residues. Germline V lookup: CDR1 DFQATT, CDR2 SNEGSKA (reference sequence). Trimming cost V 3 bases and J 8 bases, with 16 bases left between them. The CDR3 here is CSASLSRGQEKLFF. DNA of the CDR3: TGCAGTGCTAGTCTAAGCAGGGGCCAAGAAAAACTGTTTTTT.

This clonotype appeared many times. V is TRBV7-2 and J is TRBJ2-1, with TRBD2 matching 12 bases. The CDR3 runs to 15 residues. Germline loops: CDR1 SGHTA, CDR2 FQGNSA. After removal of 5 bases from V and 5 bases from J, the junction contained 4 bases not matched to a gene. CDR3 in amino acids: CASSNLAGGHNEQFF. The CDR3 DNA reads as TGTGCCAGCAGCAATCTAGCGGGGGGGCACAATGAGCAGTTCTTC.

Ten or more counts support this clonotype. The chain has TRBV4-3 and TRBJ2-1; TRBD2 agrees at 10 bases. This CDR3 comprises 16 residues. Germline loops: CDR1 LGHNA, CDR2 YSLEER. The V and J ends lost 1 base and 4 bases, in that order; junction bases with no gene match: 4. CDR3 residues: CASSQGVAGGYNEQFF. The CDR3 DNA reads TGCGCCAGCAGCCAAGGGGTAGCGGGGGGTTACAATGAGCAGTTCTTC.